This T cell receptor (beta chain) was identified during a study of blood T cells in healthy people across ages (dated by TCRdb to about 2015). Looking at the study overall: In model experiments, template switching captured about one uniquely barcoded TCR beta cDNA molecule for every two T cells. Age-related changes in TCR beta repertoire diversity were measured in the study by deep sequencing normalized with unique cDNA molecular identifiers. Donors were grouped into four age groups: young (average approximately 16 years), middle-aged (around 39), aged (roughly 62) and long-lived (just over 80). Donors of different ages were randomly distributed across sequencing lanes to avoid experimental bias. The study analyzed two additional independent replicas of 1 million unique cDNA reads from the same blood draw for two donors, one aged 18 to 30 and one aged 80 or older.

Systemically healthy Caucasian individuals from Russia, 35 to 50 in total and aged roughly 6 to 90 years, were included as donors. Each donor gave 8.5 to 10 milliliters of peripheral blood, collected into EDTA-treated Vacutainer tubes. PBMCs were isolated by Ficoll-Paque density-gradient centrifugation, with at least 6.5 million obtained per sample. Trizol reagent was used to extract total RNA from PBMCs, with at least 5 micrograms per sample. For every donor, flow cytometry on a PBMC aliquot measured the percentage of naive CD45RAhigh/CD27high T cells. CDR1 and CDR2 are read off the germline V gene as SGHRS and YFSETQ. Measured from the cysteine to the phenylalanine, the CDR3 is 15 residues long. Only CDR3 DNA remains: 45 bases, in frame from the first base. Clipping removes 0 bases from V and 4 bases from J, with 6 as the unmatched junction base count. About this clonotype itself: Its antigen is not yet known. Per-nucleotide qualities are absent, and no much larger clonotype sits a single base away.

General findings and caveats noted by the study authors: Because profiling used bulk unsorted PBMCs, naive and antigen-experienced compartments could not be compared conclusively. Because the CMV infection status of the donors was unknown, age-related changes in expanded clonotypes may potentially have been confounded. Estimates of total diversity from one million sequenced T cells were regarded as lower bounds and underestimates. Compared with the aged group, the long-lived group had more naive CD4+ T cells, fewer expanded clones and increased TCR diversity, a pattern suggesting age selection. A strong correlation was found between observed TCR beta diversity and the percentage of naive T cells measured by flow cytometry. Observed TCR beta diversity per million T cells fell roughly linearly with age, and a significant reduction was already apparent by age around 36.

The library was generated by 5' RACE. The instrument given in TCRdb is Illumina HiSeq 2500. The second PCR ran for roughly 7 to 12 cycles and used a J-beta primer mix along with a sample-barcoded 5' primer. A template-switch 5' adaptor carrying 12 random nucleotides introduced a unique molecular identifier onto each TCR beta cDNA molecule. Each sample yielded at least 3 million CDR3-containing paired-end reads. First-strand cDNA synthesis was performed from all RNA using the Mint cDNA synthesis kit, with priming by a TRBC-specific oligonucleotide. After uracil-DNA glycosylase treatment, a first 18-cycle PCR used universal primers M1SS and BC2_uni_R on all cDNA. As for how the authors treated the data: Normalization of each sample was performed by random selection of 1 million high-quality reads, each carrying a distinct molecular identifier. Instead of being binned into consensus sequences, reads that shared molecular identifiers were thrown out. MiTCR, set to a Q25 quality threshold and the strictest error-elimination algorithm, was used for CDR3 identification, clonotype clustering and error correction. A nonparametric unseen species model with Euler transformation was used to estimate a lower bound on total TCR beta diversity. TCRdb cleaned the public reads at Q25 with fastp, built clones with MiXCR and kept in-frame beta chains. Rows merge per CDR3 protein into single entries with the most common DNA and genes. These V and J calls are TCRdb output, not the study's own analysis. Within this sample are approximately 850,000 distinct CDR3 sequences, with roughly 50% of them counted one time only. Of the sample, approximately 23% is held by the ten largest clones.

This clonotype was obtained from a man aged 25-40 years in good health. The sequencing sample was made of blood. Rearrangement joined TRBV5-1 to TRBJ2-5; 7 of the junction bases match TRBD1. This receptor carries the CDR3 CASSLVKGAGETQYF. The DNA reads as follows: TGCGCCAGCAGCTTGGTGAAGGGGGCGGGAGAGACCCAGTACTTC.